The entry below gives a single T cell receptor (beta chain) sequence along with its context. As yet, its antigen is unknown. The data were produced by immunoSEQ multiplex PCR, yet TCRdb's version contains in-frame clones alone and is incomplete. The sample has some 1 million clones; roughly 70% are singletons. CDR3 length equals 12 residues. Germline V gene data show CDR1 as MNHEY and CDR2 as SMNVEV (reference sequence). Trimming shortened V by 6 bases and J by 4 bases, and 9 bases separated the two germline ends. This sample was taken from a study of shared clonotypes between healthy human individuals. General observations from the study: What rarefaction showed was incomplete sorted-subset sequencing despite large depth.

This clonotype was sampled from a man aged 18 to 30 in good health. The chain has TRBV27 and TRBJ1-2; D remains ambiguous. Sequenced sample: memory CD4+ T cells sorted from blood. Subset here: CD45RA-negative fraction. CDR3 region: CASSPEGYGYTF. The CDR3, as DNA: TGTGCCAGCAGCCCGGAGGGCTATGGCTACACCTTC.